A selection of T cell receptor beta chains follows, all from one sample in a study of cytomegalovirus exposure and HLA in healthy donors. Using immunoSEQ multiplex PCR, the repertoire was profiled, and TCRdb retains in-frame clones only, with some absent. The sample carries some 210,000 clones, around 73% recorded once. The sample was PBMCs. These receptors all stem from a male donor in good health and CMV-seronegative. CDR3s include the opening cysteine and the closing phenylalanine or tryptophan. Each record gives: J gene, clone size, D gene, V gene, CDR3 protein, CDR3 DNA. D genes are given only for firm matches. Size is stated for part of the rows, as once, few or many counts, or as a class when the clone is expanded.

J: TRBJ1-1; size: NA; D: NA; V: TRBV11-2; CDR3: CASSFRPGGTEAFF; DNA: TGTGCCAGCAGCTTTAGACCGGGGGGCACTGAAGCTTTCTTT
J: TRBJ2-1; size: NA; D: TRBD2; V: TRBV6-5; CDR3: CASRASGRDEQFF; DNA: TGTGCCAGCAGGGCTAGCGGGAGGGATGAGCAGTTCTTC
J: TRBJ2-7; size: NA; D: NA; V: TRBV19; CDR3: CASSIVSGYEQYF; DNA: TGTGCCAGTAGTATAGTCTCGGGATACGAGCAGTACTTC
J: TRBJ2-6; size: NA; D: NA; V: TRBV2; CDR3: CASIWGRAGANVLTF; DNA: TGTGCCAGCATTTGGGGCAGGGCTGGGGCCAACGTCCTGACTTTC
J: TRBJ1-5; size: NA; D: TRBD1; V: TRBV6-6; CDR3: CASSSDRGLQPQHF; DNA: TGTGCCAGCAGCTCGGACAGGGGGCTCCAGCCCCAGCATTTT
J: TRBJ1-1; size: few; D: TRBD1; V: TRBV29-1; CDR3: CSARQGSLNTEAFF; DNA: TGCAGCGCCCGACAGGGAAGCTTGAACACTGAAGCTTTCTTT
J: TRBJ2-7; size: NA; D: TRBD1; V: TRBV4-1; CDR3: CASSRAGTGEPYEQYF; DNA: TGCGCCAGCAGCCGTGCCGGGACAGGGGAGCCCTACGAGCAGTACTTC
J: TRBJ2-7; size: NA; D: TRBD1; V: TRBV6-1; CDR3: CASSENLRDRGWGEQYF; DNA: TGTGCCAGCAGTGAAAATCTCCGGGACAGGGGATGGGGCGAGCAGTACTTC
J: TRBJ2-3; size: few; D: NA; V: TRBV5-1; CDR3: CASTFRPGSDTQYF; DNA: TGCGCCAGCACCTTCCGACCGGGGAGCGATACGCAGTATTTT
J: TRBJ2-7; size: NA; D: TRBD2; V: TRBV10-2; CDR3: CASSDSGGGYEQYF; DNA: TGCGCCAGCAGTGACAGCGGGGGGGGCTACGAGCAGTACTTC
J: TRBJ1-4; size: NA; D: NA; V: TRBV6-1; CDR3: CASSEAHRVNEKLFF; DNA: TGTGCCAGCAGTGAAGCCCACAGGGTTAATGAAAAACTGTTTTTT
J: TRBJ2-2; size: many; D: NA; V: TRBV27; CDR3: CASSLAQGLPGELFF; DNA: TGTGCCAGCAGTTTGGCTCAGGGTTTACCCGGGGAGCTGTTTTTT
J: TRBJ2-2; size: NA; D: NA; V: TRBV7-2; CDR3: CASSLAGLNTGELFF; DNA: TGTGCCAGCAGCTTAGCGGGACTCAACACCGGGGAGCTGTTTTTT
J: TRBJ1-5; size: few; D: TRBD1; V: TRBV5-8; CDR3: CASSRNPGQGNNQPQHF; DNA: TGTGCCAGCAGCCGTAACCCGGGACAGGGGAACAATCAGCCCCAGCATTTT
J: TRBJ1-6; size: NA; D: NA; V: TRBV13; CDR3: CASSLGGGEWNSPLHF; DNA: TGTGCCAGCAGCTTGGGCGGGGGCGAATGGAATTCACCCCTCCACTTT
J: TRBJ1-4; size: NA; D: NA; V: TRBV5-5; CDR3: CASSLLAATNEKLFF; DNA: TGTGCCAGCAGCTTGTTGGCGGCTACTAATGAAAAACTGTTTTTT
J: TRBJ2-7; size: NA; D: TRBD2; V: TRBV27; CDR3: CASSLPGLEALRSYEQYF; DNA: TGTGCCAGCAGTCTTCCTGGACTAGAGGCCCTTCGCTCCTACGAGCAGTACTTC